This T cell receptor beta chain is drawn from a study of cytomegalovirus exposure and HLA in healthy donors. Study-wide context: Around 78 million unique TCR sequences came from HLA-typed donors in an early release. Falling in the Caucasian-associated ancestry cluster were 80% to 90% of under 500 genotyped donors.

PCR was performed using 60 Vbeta and 13 Jbeta primers. Libraries were prepared by immunoSEQ multiplex PCR; TCRdb keeps only in-frame clonotypes and omits some of them. The sample comprises 90,000 to 120,000 clones, less than 85% of which are singletons, and less than 2.5% rests with the top ten. Whole-study results and caveats: Both high specificity and high sensitivity reportedly marked the classifier's diagnosis of cytomegalovirus status. Rarity characterized most TCR sequences, yet some public TCRs appeared in many donors.

Of note for this clone: Its target is unknown.

Germline CDR1 is LGHNA and CDR2 is YSLEER. The V gene end was trimmed by 4 bases and the J gene end by 2 bases; junction bases not matched to a gene: 6. The CDR3 covers 15 residues. The chain has TRBV4-3 and TRBJ2-3, with TRBD2 matching 7 bases. Sequenced material: PBMCs. This TCR came from a man between 18 and 35 years old in good health and CMV-seronegative. For the CDR3, the DNA is TGCGCCAGCAGCCGCGGAGGACTAGACACAGATACGCAGTATTTT. Translation gives CASSRGGLDTDTQYF.